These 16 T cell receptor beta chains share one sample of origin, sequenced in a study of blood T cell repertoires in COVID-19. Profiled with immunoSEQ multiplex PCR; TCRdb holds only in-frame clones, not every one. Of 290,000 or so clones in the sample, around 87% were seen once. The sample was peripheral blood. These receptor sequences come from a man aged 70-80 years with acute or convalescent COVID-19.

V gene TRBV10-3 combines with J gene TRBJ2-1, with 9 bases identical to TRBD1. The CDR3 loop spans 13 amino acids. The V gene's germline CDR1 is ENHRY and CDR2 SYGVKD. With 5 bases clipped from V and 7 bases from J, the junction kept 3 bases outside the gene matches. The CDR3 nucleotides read TGTGCCATCAGTACAGGGGGCAGAAATGAGCAGTTCTTC. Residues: CAISTGGRNEQFF.

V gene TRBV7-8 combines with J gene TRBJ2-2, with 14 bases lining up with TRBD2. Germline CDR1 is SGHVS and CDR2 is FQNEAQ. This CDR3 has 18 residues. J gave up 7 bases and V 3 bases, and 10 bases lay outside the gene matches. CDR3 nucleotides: TGTGCCAGCAGCTTCCCTAGGACTAGCGGGAGGTTCAGCGGGGAGCTGTTTTTT. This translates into CASSFPRTSGRFSGELFF.

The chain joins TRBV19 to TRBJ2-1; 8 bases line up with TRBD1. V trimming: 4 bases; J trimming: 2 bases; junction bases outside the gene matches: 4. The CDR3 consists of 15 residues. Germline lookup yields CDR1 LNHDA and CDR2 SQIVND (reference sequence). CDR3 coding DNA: TGTGCCAGTAGTAACGGACAGGGCCCCTACAATGAGCAGTTCTTC. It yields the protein CASSNGQGPYNEQFF.

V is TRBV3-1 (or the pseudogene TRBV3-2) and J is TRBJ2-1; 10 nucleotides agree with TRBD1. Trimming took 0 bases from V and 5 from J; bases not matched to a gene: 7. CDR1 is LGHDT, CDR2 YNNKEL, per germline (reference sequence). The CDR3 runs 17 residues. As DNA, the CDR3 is TGTGCCAGCAGCCAAGATATAGGGACAGGGGCAAACAATGAGCAGTTCTTC. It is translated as CASSQDIGTGANNEQFF.

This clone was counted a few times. As DNA, the CDR3 is TGTGCCAGCAGCCAAGATCCCAGCGGATCCTACAATGAGCAGTTCTTC. Amino acids: CASSQDPSGSYNEQFF. This rearrangement joins TRBV3-1 (or the pseudogene TRBV3-2) to TRBJ2-1; D might be TRBD2 (5 bases). CDR1 LGHDT and CDR2 YNNKEL come from the germline V gene (reference sequence). V dropped 0 bases and J dropped 1 base, with 10 bases sitting between them. The CDR3 totals 16 residues.

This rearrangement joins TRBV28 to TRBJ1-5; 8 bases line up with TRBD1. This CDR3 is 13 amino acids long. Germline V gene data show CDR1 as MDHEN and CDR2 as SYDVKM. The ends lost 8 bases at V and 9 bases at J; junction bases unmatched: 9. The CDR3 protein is CASVGTGLRPQHF. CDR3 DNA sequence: TGTGCCAGCGTGGGGACAGGCCTTAGGCCCCAGCATTTT.

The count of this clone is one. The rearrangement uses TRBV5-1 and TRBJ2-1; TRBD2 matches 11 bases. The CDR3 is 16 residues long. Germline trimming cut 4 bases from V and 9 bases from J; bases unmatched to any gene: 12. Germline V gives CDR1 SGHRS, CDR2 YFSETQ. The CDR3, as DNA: TGCGCCAGCAGCCTGCCGCAGACTAGCGGGGAGGGTGAGCAGTTCTTC. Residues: CASSLPQTSGEGEQFF.

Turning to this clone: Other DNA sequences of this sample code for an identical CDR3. Here the CDR3 reads CAWSVPGSGANVLTF. The CDR3 DNA reads TGTGCCTGGAGTGTTCCAGGCTCTGGGGCCAACGTCCTGACTTTC. The V call is TRBV30, the J call TRBJ2-6; D remains unclear. V gave up 0 bases and J gave up 0 bases, with 6 bases separating them. Germline lookup yields CDR1 GTSNPN and CDR2 SVGIG (reference sequence). There are 15 residues in the CDR3.

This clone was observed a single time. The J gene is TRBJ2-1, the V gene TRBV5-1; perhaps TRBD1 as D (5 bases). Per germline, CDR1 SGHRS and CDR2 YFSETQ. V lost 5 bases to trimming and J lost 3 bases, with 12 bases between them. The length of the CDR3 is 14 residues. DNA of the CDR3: TGCGCCAGCAGGGCAGGACAAGGCTACAATGAGCAGTTCTTC. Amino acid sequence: CASRAGQGYNEQFF.

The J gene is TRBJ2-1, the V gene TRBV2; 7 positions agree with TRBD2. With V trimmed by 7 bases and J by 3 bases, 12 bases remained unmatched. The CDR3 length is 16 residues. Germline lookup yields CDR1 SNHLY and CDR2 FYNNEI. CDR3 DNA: TGTGCCAGCATGCCGCGGGGAGGGTTAGTCTACAATGAGCAGTTCTTC. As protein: CASMPRGGLVYNEQFF.

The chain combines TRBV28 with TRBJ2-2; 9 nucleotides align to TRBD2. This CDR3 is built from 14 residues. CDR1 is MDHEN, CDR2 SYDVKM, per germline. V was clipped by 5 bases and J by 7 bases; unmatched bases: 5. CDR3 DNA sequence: TGTGCCAGCAGTGCGGGGGGGCCATACGGGGAGCTGTTTTTT. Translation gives CASSAGGPYGELFF.

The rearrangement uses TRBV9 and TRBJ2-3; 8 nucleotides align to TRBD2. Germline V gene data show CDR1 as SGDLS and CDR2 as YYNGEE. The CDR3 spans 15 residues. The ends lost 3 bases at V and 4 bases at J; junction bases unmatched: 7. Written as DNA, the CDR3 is TGTGCCAGCAGCGCTTGGGGCGGGGGGTCAGATACGCAGTATTTT. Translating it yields CASSAWGGGSDTQYF.

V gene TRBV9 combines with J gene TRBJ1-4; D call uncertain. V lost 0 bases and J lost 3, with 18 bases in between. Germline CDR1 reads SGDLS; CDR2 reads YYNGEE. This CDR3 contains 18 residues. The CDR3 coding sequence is TGTGCCAGCAGCGTAGATTCCAAATCGGGAGGGTCTAATGAAAAACTGTTTTTT. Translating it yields CASSVDSKSGGSNEKLFF.

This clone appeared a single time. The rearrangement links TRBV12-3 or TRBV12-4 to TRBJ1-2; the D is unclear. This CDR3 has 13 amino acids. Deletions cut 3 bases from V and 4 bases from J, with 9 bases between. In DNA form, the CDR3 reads TGTGCCAGCAGTTTTAGCCAGCTCTATGGCTACACCTTC. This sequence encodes CASSFSQLYGYTF.

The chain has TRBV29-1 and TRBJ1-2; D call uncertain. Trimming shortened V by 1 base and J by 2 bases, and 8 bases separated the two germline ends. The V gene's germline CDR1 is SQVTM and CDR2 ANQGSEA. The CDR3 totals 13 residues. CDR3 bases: TGCAGCGTTGAAGGGGCCCTAAACTATGGCTACACCTTC. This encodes CSVEGALNYGYTF. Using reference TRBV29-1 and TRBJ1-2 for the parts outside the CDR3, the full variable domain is SAVISQKPSRDICQRGTSLTIQCQVDSQVTMMFWYRQQPGQSLTLIATANQGSEATYESGFVIDKFPISRPNLTFSTLTVSNMSPEDSSIYLCSVEGALNYGYTFGSGTRLTVV.

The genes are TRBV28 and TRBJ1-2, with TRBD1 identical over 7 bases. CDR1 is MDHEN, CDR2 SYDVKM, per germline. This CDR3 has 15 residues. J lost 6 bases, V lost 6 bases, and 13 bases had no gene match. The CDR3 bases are TGTGCCAGCAGCGCAAGGAGGGGGCAAGGAGATGGCTACACCTTC. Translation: CASSARRGQGDGYTF.